This TCR beta chain was sequenced in a study of T cell responses to AZD1222 COVID-19 vaccine. TCRdb's table, derived via immunoSEQ multiplex PCR, lists solely in-frame clones and lacks some. The table has about 120,000 clones, around nine tenths seen once. Concerning this clone itself: The same CDR3 also results from other DNA sequences found in this sample.

Trimming stripped 0 bases from V and 1 base from J, with 5 bases between. This CDR3 has 13 residues. CDR1 is SGHRS, CDR2 YFSETQ, per germline. V usage is TRBV5-1 and J usage is TRBJ2-7; D is unresolved. The sequence was collected from an adult in good health. Sequencing used peripheral blood, obtained on day 0 of MenACWY control vaccination. The CDR3: CASSLGSSYEQYF. Here the CDR3 DNA reads TGCGCCAGCAGCTTGGGGTCTTCCTACGAGCAGTACTTC.